This T cell receptor (beta chain) was retrieved from a study of blood T cells in healthy people across ages (dated by TCRdb to about 2015). General notes on the study: In model experiments, template switching captured roughly one uniquely barcoded TCR beta cDNA molecule for every two T cells. To track age-related changes in TCR beta repertoire diversity, the study relied on deep sequencing normalized with unique cDNA molecular identifiers. Using the same blood draw, the study looked at two additional independent replicas of 1 million unique cDNA reads for two donors, one aged 18 to 30 and the other aged 80 or older. Donors were grouped into four age groups: young (average 16 years), middle-aged (approximately 41), aged (about 60) and long-lived (around 80). Donors of different ages were randomly distributed across sequencing lanes to avoid experimental bias. The research as a whole found: The percentage of naive T cells measured by flow cytometry correlated strongly with observed TCR beta diversity. Compared with the aged group, the long-lived group had more naive CD4+ T cells, fewer expanded clones and increased TCR diversity, a pattern suggesting age selection. Observed TCR beta diversity per million T cells fell roughly linearly with age, and a significant reduction was already apparent by age roughly 40. The CMV infection status of donors was not known, potentially confounding age-related changes in expanded clonotypes. Estimates of total diversity based on one million sequenced T cells were regarded as lower bounds and as underestimates. Since profiling was done on bulk unsorted PBMCs, naive and antigen-experienced compartments could not be conclusively compared.

CDR1 and CDR2 (DFQATT, SNEGSKA) derive from the germline V gene (reference sequence). The CDR3 has 13 amino acids, counting the end cysteine and phenylalanine. Here the CDR3 DNA is all that survives: 39 bases in frame from base 1. The germline ends are 9 bases apart after V is trimmed by 3 bases and J by 3 bases. For this clonotype: Its antigen target is currently unknown. No much larger clone is present one base from it, and per-base qualities are unavailable.

The roughly 39 donors, aged about 6 to 95 years, were systemically healthy Caucasian individuals from Russia. About 9.1 milliliters of peripheral blood were collected from each donor into EDTA-treated Vacutainer tubes. PBMCs were isolated by Ficoll-Paque density-gradient centrifugation, with at least 6 million obtained per sample. Total RNA, at least 5.5 micrograms per sample, was extracted from PBMCs with Trizol reagent. For every donor, an aliquot of PBMCs went through flow cytometry to measure the percentages of naive CD45RAhigh/CD27high T cells. The library was prepared using 5' RACE. The sequencing machine was an Illumina HiSeq 2500. A second PCR of roughly 7 to 11 cycles was performed with a sample-barcoded 5' primer and a J-beta primer mix. Each TCR beta cDNA molecule received a unique molecular identifier from a template-switch 5' adaptor carrying 12 random nucleotides. Each sample yielded at least 3 million CDR3-containing paired-end reads. First-strand cDNA was synthesized from all RNA with the Mint cDNA synthesis kit, primed by a TRBC-specific oligonucleotide. After uracil-DNA glycosylase treatment, a first 18-cycle PCR used universal primers M1SS and BC2_uni_R on all cDNA. The source study handled its data this way. For normalization, 1 million high-quality reads, each with a distinct molecular identifier, were randomly selected from each sample. Instead of being binned into consensus sequences, reads that shared molecular identifiers were thrown out. MiTCR, with a Q25 quality threshold and the strictest error-elimination algorithm, was used for CDR3 identification, clonotype clustering and error correction. A nonparametric unseen species model with Euler transformation was used to estimate lower-bound total TCR beta diversity. The raw public data were reprocessed by TCRdb itself: fastp quality trimming at Q25, MiXCR clonotype calling, in-frame beta chains only. Rows are combined by CDR3 protein, so each entry shows the most common genes and DNA. The V and J calls were not made by the authors but by TCRdb's processing. The sample table holds roughly 800,000 distinct CDR3 sequences, of which roughly 60% were seen once. The ten largest make up 20% to 25% of the sample.

Source material: blood. This TCR was recovered from a man aged 30-40 years in good health. The chain is assembled from TRBV20-1 and TRBJ2-1, with the D gene uncertain. The CDR3 region reads CSASGWDYNEQFF. The DNA reads as follows: TGCAGTGCTAGTGGATGGGACTACAATGAGCAGTTCTTC.